The 20 T cell receptor beta chains below come from one sample, sequenced in a study of early stage breast cancer tumors. Measured with immunoSEQ multiplex PCR; TCRdb has only the in-frame clones, and not every one. The sample lists about 46,000 clones, more than 70% occurring once. What was sequenced was blood. The receptors come from a person aged 35-49 years with breast cancer.

The genes are TRBV7-9 and TRBJ1-1; no firm D call. CDR1 SEHNR and CDR2 FQNEAQ come from the germline V gene (reference sequence). V was cut by 5 bases and J by 3 bases, with 13 bases left in between. The CDR3 runs to 14 residues. The CDR3 is CASSPDGGHTEAFF. DNA of the CDR3: TGTGCCAGCAGCCCCGATGGAGGGCACACTGAAGCTTTCTTT.

The chain couples TRBV5-6 to TRBJ2-7, with TRBD1 matching over 7 bases. Germline CDR1 reads SGHDT; CDR2 reads YYEEEE. The CDR3 extends over 16 amino acids. Trimming at V came to 4 bases and at J to 0 bases, leaving 10 bases not matched to a gene. DNA of the CDR3: TGTGCCAGCAGCCCAGGTCCCGGGACAGTCTCCTACGAGCAGTACTTC. It codes for CASSPGPGTVSYEQYF.

This clone was detected only a few times. The chain recombines TRBV6-5 with TRBJ1-5; D is undetermined. V gave up 2 bases and J gave up 5 bases, with 10 bases separating them. Looked up from germline, CDR1 is MNHEY and CDR2 is SVGAGI. This CDR3 is built from 14 residues. The chain's CDR3 is CASSYTFGDQPQHF. CDR3 bases: TGTGCCAGCAGTTACACGTTCGGGGATCAGCCCCAGCATTTT.

This clone was seen a single time. The chain has TRBV6-5 and TRBJ1-4; 7 nucleotides match TRBD1. There are 14 residues in the CDR3. Losses at the gene ends were 5 bases for V and 5 bases for J; bases not matched to a gene: 5. The germline V gene has CDR1 MNHEY and CDR2 SVGAGI. Written as DNA, the CDR3 is TGTGCCAGCAGTCAGACAGGGAGGAATGAAAAACTGTTTTTT. Translation: CASSQTGRNEKLFF.

V is TRBV7-9 and J is TRBJ2-1; possibly TRBD2 for D (6 bases). Germline lookup yields CDR1 SEHNR and CDR2 FQNEAQ (reference sequence). The germline V and J ends were trimmed by 0 bases and 9 bases, with 15 bases remaining between them. CDR3 size: 15 residues. CDR3 sequence: CASSLARVSGAEQFF. For the CDR3, the DNA is TGTGCCAGCAGCTTAGCGAGAGTATCGGGAGCTGAGCAGTTCTTC.

The V gene is TRBV7-9, the J gene TRBJ2-7; D may match TRBD1 or TRBD2 (6 bases each). The germline V gene encodes CDR1 SEHNR and CDR2 FQNEAQ (reference sequence). V lost 5 bases and J lost 3, with 14 bases in between. The CDR3 length is 14 residues. CDR3 nucleotide sequence: TGTGCCAGCAGCCGCCCGGGGGACAACTACGAGCAGTACTTC. Translated, it gives CASSRPGDNYEQYF.

The chain employs TRBV5-8 and TRBJ1-5, with D perhaps matching TRBD1 (6 bases). Trimming stripped 2 bases from V and 3 bases from J, with 12 bases between. The CDR3 has 15 residues. Germline V gene sequence: CDR1 SGHTS, CDR2 YDEGEE. CDR3 nucleotide sequence: TGTGCCAGCAGCTTACCCGGGACAAACAATCAGCCCCAGCATTTT. Protein: CASSLPGTNNQPQHF.

V usage is TRBV7-9 and J usage is TRBJ1-1; no clear D gene. The CDR3 is 13 residues long. Germline V gene sequence: CDR1 SEHNR, CDR2 FQNEAQ (reference sequence). The germline V and J ends were trimmed by 4 bases and 7 bases, with 13 bases remaining between them. The DNA of the CDR3 is TGTGCCAGCAGCTCATCTATTGGTCTTGAAGCTTTCTTT. It codes for CASSSSIGLEAFF.

The V gene is TRBV30, the J gene TRBJ2-2, with D perhaps matching TRBD2 (5 bases). The CDR3 contains 13 residues. V lost 0 bases, J lost 4 bases, and 6 bases lay in between. The germline CDR1 and CDR2 sequences are GTSNPN and SVGIG (reference sequence). The CDR3 reads CAWSVAGTGELFF. As DNA, the CDR3 is TGTGCCTGGAGTGTGGCGGGCACCGGGGAGCTGTTTTTT.

The chain has TRBV2 and TRBJ2-7; 12 bases agree with TRBD2. V dropped 7 bases and J dropped 2; count of bases not matched to a gene: 9. Per germline, CDR1 SNHLY and CDR2 FYNNEI. This CDR3 is 16 amino acids long. CDR3 in amino acids: CASKRTSGMAAYEQYF. The CDR3 coding sequence is TGTGCCAGCAAACGGACTAGCGGGATGGCAGCCTACGAGCAGTACTTC. The entire variable domain, with the rest obtained from reference TRBV2 and TRBJ2-7, is as follows: EPEVTQTPSHQVTQMGQEVILRCVPISNHLYFYWYRQILGQKVEFLVSFYNNEISEKSEIFDDQFSVERPDGSNFTLKIRSTKLEDSAMYFCASKRTSGMAAYEQYFGPGTRLTVT.

CDR3 loop: CASSLRQGTPYEQYF. CDR3 nucleotide sequence: TGTGCCAGCAGCTTAAGGCAGGGAACCCCCTACGAGCAGTACTTC. The chain has TRBV7-6 and TRBJ2-7, with a possible D match to TRBD1 (5 bases). CDR3 length: 15 amino acids. The V gene's germline CDR1 is SGHVS and CDR2 FNYEAQ. V lost 2 bases, J lost 2 bases, and 13 bases lay in between.

The V call is TRBV6-5, the J call TRBJ1-2, with 7 bases identical to TRBD1. Germline lookup yields CDR1 MNHEY and CDR2 SVGAGI. The junction had 4 bases not matched to a gene; V was cut back by 6 bases and J by 6 bases. The CDR3 runs to 12 residues. The CDR3 region is CASSQDRDGYTF. CDR3 coding DNA: TGTGCCAGCAGCCAAGACAGGGATGGCTACACCTTC.

The chain employs TRBV13 and TRBJ2-3, with D perhaps TRBD2 (6 bases). This CDR3 is built from 16 residues. Germline assignment: CDR1 PRHDT and CDR2 FYEKMQ (reference sequence). Deletions cut 5 bases from V and 0 bases from J, with 15 bases between. The CDR3 here is CASSDEASDSTDTQYF. The CDR3 DNA follows: TGTGCCAGCAGCGACGAGGCTAGCGACAGCACAGATACGCAGTATTTT.

The V call is TRBV5-6, the J call TRBJ2-1, with TRBD2 identical over 8 bases. Per the germline V gene, CDR1 is SGHDT and CDR2 is YYEEEE. The V segment lost 4 bases and the J segment 8 bases; nucleotides outside the gene matches: 14. This CDR3 contains 16 residues. CDR3 protein: CASSPAGTSSRHEQFF. The CDR3 region has the DNA TGTGCCAGCAGCCCGGCCGGGACTAGTAGTCGCCATGAGCAGTTCTTC.

Only one count was recorded for this clone. The rearrangement joins TRBV9 to TRBJ2-7, with D hard to call. The CDR3 loop spans 15 amino acids. Trimming removed 2 bases at V and 1 base at J, with 13 bases between. Germline CDR1 reads SGDLS; CDR2 reads YYNGEE. This chain's CDR3 is CASSVAAVPSYEQYF. The CDR3 DNA sequence: TGTGCCAGCAGCGTGGCGGCGGTCCCGTCCTACGAGCAGTACTTC.

V usage is TRBV5-1 and J usage is TRBJ1-2; perhaps TRBD1 as D (6 bases). The CDR3 has 18 residues. Germline V gene data show CDR1 as SGHRS and CDR2 as YFSETQ. V was shortened by 4 bases and J by 0 bases, with 22 bases between the two germline ends. The CDR3 loop is CASSDNPLETGANYGYTF. The CDR3, as DNA: TGCGCCAGCAGCGACAATCCATTAGAGACAGGAGCTAACTATGGCTACACCTTC.

The rearrangement uses TRBV7-2 and TRBJ2-3; 12 bases are shared with TRBD2. Looked up from germline, CDR1 is SGHTA and CDR2 is FQGNSA. Trimming took 6 bases from V and 2 from J; bases not matched to a gene: 9. CDR3 size: 17 residues. Here the CDR3 reads CASSFGLAGIFTDTQYF. The CDR3 DNA sequence: TGTGCCAGCAGTTTCGGACTAGCGGGGATATTCACAGATACGCAGTATTTT.

The rearrangement joins TRBV25-1 to TRBJ1-1, with D perhaps matching TRBD1 (6 bases). Trimming took 8 bases from V and 1 from J, leaving 8 bases between them. Germline assignment: CDR1 MGHDK and CDR2 SYGVNS. The CDR3 sequence is 12 residues long. The CDR3 nucleotides read TGTGCCAGCCAGGGGAGGAACACTGAAGCTTTCTTT. Translating it yields CASQGRNTEAFF. The full variable domain, with the rest looked up from reference TRBV25-1 and TRBJ1-1, is EADIYQTPRYLVIGTGKKITLECSQTMGHDKMYWYQQDPGMELHLIHYSYGVNSTEKGDLSSESTVSRIRTEHFPLTLESARPSHTSQYLCASQGRNTEAFFGQGTRLTVV.

This clone was seen a handful of times. This sequence joins TRBV4-1 and TRBJ2-7, with 8 bases fitting TRBD1. Germline V gives CDR1 MGHRA, CDR2 YSYEKL. This CDR3 has 14 amino acids. V gave up 8 bases and J gave up 0 bases; unmatched junction bases: 6. The CDR3 nucleotides read TGCGCCAGCCGAAGGACAGGGAGCTCCTACGAGCAGTACTTC. Its translation: CASRRTGSSYEQYF.

This sequence joins TRBV6-1 and TRBJ2-5; tentatively, D is TRBD1 (6 bases). This CDR3 has 15 residues. V lost 6 bases and J 1 base, leaving 15 bases between the germline ends. Germline CDR1 is MNHNS and CDR2 is SASEGT. The CDR3 is CASSADLDSQETQYF. CDR3 DNA sequence: TGTGCCAGCAGCGCTGACCTGGACAGCCAAGAGACCCAGTACTTC.